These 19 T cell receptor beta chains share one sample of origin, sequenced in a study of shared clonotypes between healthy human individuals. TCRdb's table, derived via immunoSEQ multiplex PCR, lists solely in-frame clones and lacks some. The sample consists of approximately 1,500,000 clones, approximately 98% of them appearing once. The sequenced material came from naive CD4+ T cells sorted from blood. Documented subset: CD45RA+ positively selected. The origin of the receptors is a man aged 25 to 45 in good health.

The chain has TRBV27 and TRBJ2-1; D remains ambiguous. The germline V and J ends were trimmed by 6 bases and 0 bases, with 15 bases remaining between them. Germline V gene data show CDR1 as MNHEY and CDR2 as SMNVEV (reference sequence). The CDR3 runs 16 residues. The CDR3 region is CASSPSRISSYNEQFF. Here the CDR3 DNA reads TGTGCCAGCAGCCCTTCGCGGATAAGCTCCTACAATGAGCAGTTCTTC.

In DNA form, the CDR3 reads TGTGCCAGTAGTATTGAAGGTACTACCTATCAGCCCCAGCATTTT. Amino acids: CASSIEGTTYQPQHF. The chain couples TRBV19 to TRBJ1-5, with D hard to call. V shed 3 bases and J shed 5 bases, with 14 bases lying between them. This CDR3 comprises 15 residues. From germline, CDR1 is LNHDA and CDR2 SQIVND (reference sequence).

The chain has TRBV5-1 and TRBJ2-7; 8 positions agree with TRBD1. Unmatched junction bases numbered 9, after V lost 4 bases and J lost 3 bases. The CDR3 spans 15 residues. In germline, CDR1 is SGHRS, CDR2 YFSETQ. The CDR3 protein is CASSVTGTGLYEQYF. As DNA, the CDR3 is TGCGCCAGCAGCGTGACCGGGACAGGACTCTACGAGCAGTACTTC.

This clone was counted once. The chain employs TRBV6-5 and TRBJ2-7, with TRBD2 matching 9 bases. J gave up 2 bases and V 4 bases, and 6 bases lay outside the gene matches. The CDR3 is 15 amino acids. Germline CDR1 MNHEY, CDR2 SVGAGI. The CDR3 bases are TGTGCCAGCAGTTTTAGGACTAGCGATGCCTACGAGCAGTACTTC. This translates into CASSFRTSDAYEQYF.

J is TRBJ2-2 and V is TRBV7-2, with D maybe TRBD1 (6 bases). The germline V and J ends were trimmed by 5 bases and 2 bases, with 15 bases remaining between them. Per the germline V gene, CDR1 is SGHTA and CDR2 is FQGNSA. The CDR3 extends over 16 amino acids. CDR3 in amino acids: CASSRWTADNTGELFF. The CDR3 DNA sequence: TGTGCCAGCAGCCGTTGGACAGCGGACAACACCGGGGAGCTGTTTTTT.

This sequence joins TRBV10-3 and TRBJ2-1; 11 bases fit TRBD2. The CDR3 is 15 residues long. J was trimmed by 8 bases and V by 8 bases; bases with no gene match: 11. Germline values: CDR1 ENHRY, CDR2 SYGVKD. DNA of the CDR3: TGTGCCATCTCAAGTCTAGCGGGAGGCCAGGATGAGCAGTTCTTC. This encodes CAISSLAGGQDEQFF.

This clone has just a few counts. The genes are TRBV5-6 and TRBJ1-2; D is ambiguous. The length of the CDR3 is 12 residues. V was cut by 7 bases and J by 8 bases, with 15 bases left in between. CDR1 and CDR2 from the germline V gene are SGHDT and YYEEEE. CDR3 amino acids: CASRRTIDGYTF. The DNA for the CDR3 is TGTGCCAGCCGCCGCACAATTGACGGCTACACCTTC. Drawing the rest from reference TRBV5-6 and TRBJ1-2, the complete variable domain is DAGVTQSPTHLIKTRGQQVTLRCSPKSGHDTVSWYQQALGQGPQFIFQYYEEEERQRGNFPDRFSGHQFPNYSSELNVNALLLGDSALYLCASRRTIDGYTFGSGTRLTVV.

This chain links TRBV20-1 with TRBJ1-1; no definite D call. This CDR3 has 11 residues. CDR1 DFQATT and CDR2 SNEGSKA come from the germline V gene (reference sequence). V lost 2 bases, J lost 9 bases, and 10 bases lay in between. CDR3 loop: CSARRTGQAFF. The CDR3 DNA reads TGCAGTGCTAGACGGACCGGCCAAGCTTTCTTT.

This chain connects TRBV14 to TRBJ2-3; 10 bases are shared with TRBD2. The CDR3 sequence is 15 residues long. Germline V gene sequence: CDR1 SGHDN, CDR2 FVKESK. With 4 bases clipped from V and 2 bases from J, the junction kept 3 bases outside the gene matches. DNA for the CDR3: TGTGCCAGCAGCCGACTAGCGGGCCTCACAGATACGCAGTATTTT. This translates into CASSRLAGLTDTQYF.

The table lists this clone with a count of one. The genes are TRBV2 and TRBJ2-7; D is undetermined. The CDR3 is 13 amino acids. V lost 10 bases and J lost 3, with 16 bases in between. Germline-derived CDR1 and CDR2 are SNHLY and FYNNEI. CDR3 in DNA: TGTGCCAAACAAAGGCTGATGCTCTACGAGCAGTACTTC. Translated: CAKQRLMLYEQYF.

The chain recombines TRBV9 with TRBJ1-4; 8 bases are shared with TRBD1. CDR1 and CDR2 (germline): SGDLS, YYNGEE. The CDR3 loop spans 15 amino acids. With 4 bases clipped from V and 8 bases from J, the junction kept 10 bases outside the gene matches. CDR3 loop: CASSLRQGKGEKLFF. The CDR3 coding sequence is TGTGCCAGCAGCTTAAGACAGGGGAAGGGAGAAAAACTGTTTTTT. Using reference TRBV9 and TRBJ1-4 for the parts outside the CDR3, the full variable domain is DSGVTQTPKHLITATGQRVTLRCSPRSGDLSVYWYQQSLDQGLQFLIQYYNGEERAKGNILERFSAQQFPDLHSELNLSSLELGDSALYFCASSLRQGKGEKLFFGSGTQLSVL.

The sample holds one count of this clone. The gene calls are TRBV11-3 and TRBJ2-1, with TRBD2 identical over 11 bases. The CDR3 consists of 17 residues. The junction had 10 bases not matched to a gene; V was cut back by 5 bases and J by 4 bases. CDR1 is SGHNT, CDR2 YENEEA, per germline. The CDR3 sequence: CASSQGGLADRYNEQFF. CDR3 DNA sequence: TGTGCCAGCAGCCAGGGGGGACTAGCGGATAGGTACAATGAGCAGTTCTTC.

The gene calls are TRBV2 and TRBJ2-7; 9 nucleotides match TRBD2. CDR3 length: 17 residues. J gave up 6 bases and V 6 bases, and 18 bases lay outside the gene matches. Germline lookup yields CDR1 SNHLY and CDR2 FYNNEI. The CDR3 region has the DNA TGTGCCAGCAGACTTAGGACCTTAGCGGGAGAGATCGCCGAGCAGTACTTC. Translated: CASRLRTLAGEIAEQYF.

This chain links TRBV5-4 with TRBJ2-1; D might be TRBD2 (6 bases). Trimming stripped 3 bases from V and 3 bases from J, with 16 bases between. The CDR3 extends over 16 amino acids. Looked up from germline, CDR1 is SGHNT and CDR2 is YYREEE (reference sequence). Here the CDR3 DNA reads TGTGCCAGCAGCTCTGTGGAGGGAACTCTCTACAATGAGCAGTTCTTC. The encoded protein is CASSSVEGTLYNEQFF.

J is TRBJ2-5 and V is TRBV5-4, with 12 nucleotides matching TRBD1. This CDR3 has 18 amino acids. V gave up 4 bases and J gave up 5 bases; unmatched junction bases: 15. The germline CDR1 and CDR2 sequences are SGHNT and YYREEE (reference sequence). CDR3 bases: TGTGCCAGCAGCAAGGACCCGGGACAGGGGGCAGCGAGGGAGACCCAGTACTTC. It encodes CASSKDPGQGAARETQYF.

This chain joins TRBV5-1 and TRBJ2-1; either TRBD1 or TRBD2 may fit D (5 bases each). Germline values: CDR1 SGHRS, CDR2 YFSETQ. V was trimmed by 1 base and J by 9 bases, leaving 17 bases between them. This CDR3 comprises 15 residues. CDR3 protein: CASSLTFGSGAEQFF. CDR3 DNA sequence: TGCGCCAGCAGCTTGACCTTTGGGAGTGGGGCTGAGCAGTTCTTC.

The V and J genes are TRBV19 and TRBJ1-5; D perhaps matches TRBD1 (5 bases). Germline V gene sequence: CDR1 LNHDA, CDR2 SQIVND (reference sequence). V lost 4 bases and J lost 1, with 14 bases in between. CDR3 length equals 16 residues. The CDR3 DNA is TGTGCCAGTAGTAGACGACAGACAACGAGCAATCAGCCCCAGCATTTT. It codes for CASSRRQTTSNQPQHF.

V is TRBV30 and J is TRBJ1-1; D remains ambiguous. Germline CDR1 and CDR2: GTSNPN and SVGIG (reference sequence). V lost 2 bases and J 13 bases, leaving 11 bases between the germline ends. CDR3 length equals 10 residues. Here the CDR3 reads CAWSSQPSFF. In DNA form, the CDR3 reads TGTGCCTGGAGTTCCCAGCCTAGTTTCTTT.

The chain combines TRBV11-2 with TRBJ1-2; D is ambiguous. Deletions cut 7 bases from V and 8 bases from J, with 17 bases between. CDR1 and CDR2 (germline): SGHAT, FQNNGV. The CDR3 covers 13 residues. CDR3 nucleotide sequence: TGTGCCAGCACCGTACCCCGCGTGGAAGGCTACACCTTC. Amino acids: CASTVPRVEGYTF.